A single sample is the source of the 25 T cell receptor beta chains below, sequenced in a study of shared clonotypes between healthy human individuals. TCRdb keeps only in-frame clones here, not all; method: immunoSEQ multiplex PCR. The table has millions of clones, about 92% seen once. The sequencing input was naive CD4+ T cells sorted from blood. The subset was: CD45RA+ positively selected. The origin of the receptors is a man younger than 35 in good health.

The chain recombines TRBV18 with TRBJ2-5; 7 bases are a match to TRBD1. The CDR3 is made up of 14 amino acids. The V gene end was trimmed by 8 bases and the J gene end by 7 bases; junction bases not matched to a gene: 13. Germline CDR1 is KGHSH and CDR2 is LQKENI. DNA for the CDR3: TGTGCCAGCACGTACACAGGGGACGGGGCGACCCAGTACTTC. Translated, it gives CASTYTGDGATQYF.

The chain joins TRBV2 to TRBJ1-2, with 7 bases fitting TRBD1. V dropped 6 bases and J dropped 0; count of bases not matched to a gene: 7. Germline V gene sequence: CDR1 SNHLY, CDR2 FYNNEI. The length of the CDR3 is 15 residues. The CDR3 sequence is CASSPIQGSNYGYTF. Written as DNA, the CDR3 is TGTGCCAGCAGCCCAATACAGGGGTCTAACTATGGCTACACCTTC.

This clone was counted between two and nine times. V is TRBV7-9 and J is TRBJ2-7; D call uncertain. CDR1 SEHNR and CDR2 FQNEAQ come from the germline V gene (reference sequence). This CDR3 has 12 amino acids. The V and J ends lost 5 bases and 5 bases respectively, with 10 bases between them. CDR3 nucleotide sequence: TGTGCCAGCAGCCCCCTGGACGACGAGCAGTACTTC. Translated: CASSPLDDEQYF.

This clone was seen only once. The V and J genes are TRBV19 and TRBJ2-2; D uncertain. The germline V gene encodes CDR1 LNHDA and CDR2 SQIVND (reference sequence). Trimming stripped 3 bases from V and 1 base from J, with 9 bases between. This CDR3 spans 15 amino acids. CDR3 amino acids: CASSIPGRNTGELFF. CDR3 DNA sequence: TGTGCCAGTAGTATCCCAGGACGGAACACCGGGGAGCTGTTTTTT.

This clone occurred once. The chain carries TRBV5-6 and TRBJ2-5; 10 bases are a match to TRBD1. Germline values: CDR1 SGHDT, CDR2 YYEEEE. The CDR3 runs 16 residues. V gave up 3 bases and J gave up 1 base; unmatched junction bases: 6. CDR3 nucleotide sequence: TGTGCCAGCAGCTGGGACAGGGGCAGGGGCCAAGAGACCCAGTACTTC. This gives the protein CASSWDRGRGQETQYF.

The chain has TRBV30 and TRBJ1-1; D remains ambiguous. Between the trimmed V and J ends, which lost 4 bases and 1 base, there was a span of 10 bases. This CDR3 has 13 amino acids. Germline V lookup: CDR1 GTSNPN, CDR2 SVGIG (reference sequence). The CDR3 DNA reads as TGTGCCTGGAAAGCCTCCAAGAACACTGAAGCTTTCTTT. Its protein product is CAWKASKNTEAFF. Supplemented by reference TRBV30 and TRBJ1-1, the full variable domain reads SQTIHQWPATLVQPVGSPLSLECTVEGTSNPNLYWYRQAAGRGLQLLFYSVGIGQISSEVPQNLSASRPQDRQFILSSKKLLLSDSGFYLCAWKASKNTEAFFGQGTRLTVV.

This clone was counted between two and nine times. CDR3 sequence (DNA): TGTGCCAGCACCCGCGGCGGGTGGGCCGAGACCTATGGCTACACCTTC. Protein product: CASTRGGWAETYGYTF. This sequence joins TRBV7-9 and TRBJ1-2; D remains ambiguous. The V and J ends lost 7 bases and 4 bases respectively, with 22 bases between them. Germline V CDR1 and CDR2: SEHNR, FQNEAQ (reference sequence). The CDR3 totals 16 residues. The whole variable domain, filled in from reference TRBV7-9 and TRBJ1-2, reads DTGVSQNPRHKITKRGQNVTFRCDPISEHNRLYWYRQTLGQGPEFLTYFQNEAQLEKSRLLSDRFSAERPKGSFSTLEIQRTEQGDSAMYLCASTRGGWAETYGYTFGSGTRLTVV.

V and J are TRBV19 and TRBJ2-1; 8 bases agree with TRBD1. The CDR3 has 15 residues. Germline V gene sequence: CDR1 LNHDA, CDR2 SQIVND (reference sequence). The J segment lost 2 bases and the V segment lost 7 bases, leaving 7 bases of the junction unmatched. The CDR3 region has the DNA TGTGCCAGTACCTTATCGGACAGGGCCTACAATGAGCAGTTCTTC. Translation gives CASTLSDRAYNEQFF.

The chain has TRBV28 and TRBJ2-1, with 9 bases aligning to TRBD2. The V and J ends lost 5 bases and 5 bases, in that order; junction bases with no gene match: 10. The CDR3 is made up of 16 amino acids. CDR1 is MDHEN and CDR2 is SYDVKM in the germline V gene. The CDR3 coding sequence is TGTGCCAGCAGTCGGCGGGGGGGCCTAATCCACAATGAGCAGTTCTTC. It codes for CASSRRGGLIHNEQFF.

In this sample, this clone turned up once. The sample contains more than one DNA sequence encoding this CDR3. V gene TRBV18 combines with J gene TRBJ1-2; D uncertain. CDR3 size: 13 residues. CDR1 KGHSH and CDR2 LQKENI come from the germline V gene. V was pared by 3 bases and J by 3 bases, with 8 bases between. The CDR3 loop reads CASSPSEDYGYTF. CDR3 DNA sequence: TGTGCCAGCTCACCTAGCGAAGACTATGGCTACACCTTC. The whole variable domain, remainder taken from reference TRBV18 and TRBJ1-2, is NAGVMQNPRHLVRRRGQEARLRCSPMKGHSHVYWYRQLPEEGLKFMVYLQKENIIDESGMPKERFSAEFPKEGPSILRIQQVVRGDSAAYFCASSPSEDYGYTFGSGTRLTVV.

The chain links TRBV2 to TRBJ2-2; tentatively, D is TRBD1 (6 bases). V was trimmed by 10 bases and J by 6 bases, leaving 18 bases between them. Germline V lookup: CDR1 SNHLY, CDR2 FYNNEI. The CDR3 extends over 14 amino acids. The CDR3: CATKDRFFAGELFF. The CDR3 nucleotides are TGTGCCACTAAGGACAGATTTTTCGCCGGGGAGCTGTTTTTT.

This sequence joins TRBV6-1 and TRBJ2-2; 10 bases line up with TRBD1. Germline lookup yields CDR1 MNHNS and CDR2 SASEGT. The CDR3 consists of 18 residues. Unmatched junction bases numbered 10, after V lost 1 base and J lost 5 bases. CDR3 loop: CASSEVPPGTGATGELFF. In DNA, the CDR3 is TGTGCCAGCAGTGAAGTCCCCCCGGGGACAGGGGCGACCGGGGAGCTGTTTTTT.

The CDR3 coding sequence is TGTGCCAGTAGTTCTTCAGGGTCAACTAATGAAAAACTGTTTTTT. Residues: CASSSSGSTNEKLFF. The gene calls are TRBV19 and TRBJ1-4; maybe TRBD1 (5 bases). CDR1 is LNHDA, CDR2 SQIVND, per germline (reference sequence). The ends were cut back, 5 bases at V and 0 bases at J, with 10 bases in the middle. The CDR3 consists of 15 residues.

Remarks on this clone: This same CDR3 is encoded by further DNA sequences in the sample. V gene TRBV19 combines with J gene TRBJ1-3; D is undetermined. The CDR3 sequence is 12 residues long. Looked up from germline, CDR1 is LNHDA and CDR2 is SQIVND (reference sequence). V lost 4 bases and J 4 bases, leaving 5 bases between the germline ends. CDR3 bases: TGTGCCAGTAGTACGCAAGGAAACACCATATATTTT. The encoded protein is CASSTQGNTIYF.

This clone was seen only a few times. The V gene is TRBV7-9, the J gene TRBJ1-2, with a tentative D call TRBD1 (6 bases). The CDR3 has 14 amino acids. Trimming removed 1 base from V and 5 bases from J, with 11 bases in between. Germline V gene data show CDR1 as SEHNR and CDR2 as FQNEAQ (reference sequence). CDR3 sequence: CASSLVPGTYGYTF. CDR3 nucleotides: TGTGCCAGCAGCTTAGTCCCAGGGACATATGGCTACACCTTC.

The chain joins TRBV6-1 to TRBJ2-7; the D call may be TRBD1 or TRBD2 (5 bases each). CDR3 length equals 11 residues. Germline V gene data show CDR1 as MNHNS and CDR2 as SASEGT. The V gene lost 5 bases and the J gene lost 9 bases, with 11 bases spanning the gap. Here the CDR3 DNA reads TGTGCCAGCAGTTATGGGACCTGGCAGTACTTC. Amino acids: CASSYGTWQYF.

The CDR3 region is CASSSTDKGARTEAFF. The CDR3 DNA follows: TGTGCCAGCAGTTCTACCGATAAGGGGGCGCGGACTGAAGCTTTCTTT. The rearrangement joins TRBV28 to TRBJ1-1; TRBD1 aligns across 7 bases. V lost 4 bases and J lost 5; bases outside the gene matches: 13. This CDR3 contains 16 residues. Germline lookup yields CDR1 MDHEN and CDR2 SYDVKM.

Remarks on this clone: One end of the junction fails to match germline, which may point to a read error. The V and J genes are TRBV7-8 and TRBJ2-2; 7 bases line up with TRBD1. The CDR3 sequence is 14 residues long. CDR1 is SGHVS and CDR2 is FQNEAQ in the germline V gene. The CDR3 here is CASSQQGNPGELFF. DNA for the CDR3: TGTGCCAGCAGCCAACAGGGGAACCCCGGGGAGCTGTTTTTT. The full variable domain, in which reference TRBV7-8 and TRBJ2-2 provide the parts outside the CDR3, is GAGVSQSPRYKVAKRGQDVALRCDPISGHVSLFWYQQALGQGPEFLTYFQNEAQLDKSGLPSDRFFAERPEGSVSTLKIQRTQQEDSAVYLCASSQQGNPGELFFGEGSRLTVL.

The chain carries TRBV10-3 and TRBJ2-4, with D maybe TRBD2 (6 bases). V was shortened by 0 bases and J by 0 bases, with 6 bases between the two germline ends. This CDR3 spans 15 amino acids. In germline, CDR1 is ENHRY, CDR2 SYGVKD. The CDR3 bases are TGTGCCATCAGTGAGTCGGGACTAGCCAAAAACATTCAGTACTTC. Its protein is CAISESGLAKNIQYF.

As regards this clone: A junction boundary mismatches the germline segment, possibly from a read error. This chain links TRBV2 with TRBJ1-6; perhaps TRBD1 as D (6 bases). The CDR3 is made up of 15 amino acids. Germline V gene data show CDR1 as SNHLY and CDR2 as FYNNEI. CDR3 sequence reads: CELWTDFSYNSPLHF. DNA for the CDR3: TGCGAACTATGGACAGATTTCTCCTATAATTCACCCCTCCACTTT.

The chain has TRBV25-1 and TRBJ1-5; TRBD1 matches at 9 bases. The CDR3 has 17 residues. Germline loops: CDR1 MGHDK, CDR2 SYGVNS. V lost 3 bases, J lost 6 bases, and 12 bases stayed unmatched. The CDR3: CASSDSRPGQGPQPQHF. The CDR3 nucleotides are TGTGCCAGCAGTGACTCTAGACCGGGACAGGGACCTCAGCCCCAGCATTTT.

This clone was seen a handful of times. The rearrangement joins TRBV2 to TRBJ1-5, with D uncertain. Germline V CDR1 and CDR2: SNHLY, FYNNEI. This CDR3 spans 13 amino acids. V was clipped by 7 bases and J by 5 bases, with 12 bases between them. CDR3 in amino acids: CASKRSAYQPQHF. In DNA, the CDR3 is TGTGCCAGCAAAAGAAGTGCATATCAGCCCCAGCATTTT.

J is TRBJ2-7 and V is TRBV28; D unclear. CDR3 length: 13 residues. Germline lookup yields CDR1 MDHEN and CDR2 SYDVKM. V was cut by 3 bases and J by 2 bases, with 8 bases left in between. The CDR3 DNA reads as TGTGCCAGCAGTTTTGACAAAACCTACGAGCAGTACTTC. It is translated as CASSFDKTYEQYF. Looking up the rest from reference TRBV28 and TRBJ2-7 gives the full variable domain: DVKVTQSSRYLVKRTGEKVFLECVQDMDHENMFWYRQDPGLGLRLIYFSYDVKMKEKGDIPEGYSVSREKKERFSLILESASTNQTSMYLCASSFDKTYEQYFGPGTRLTVT.

The J gene is TRBJ2-3, the V gene TRBV11-2; possibly TRBD1 or TRBD2 for D (5 bases each). The CDR3 contains 12 residues. Germline V gives CDR1 SGHAT, CDR2 FQNNGV. The V and J ends lost 5 bases and 12 bases respectively, with 15 bases between them. The CDR3 is CASSPRERTQYF. DNA of the CDR3: TGTGCCAGCAGCCCCAGGGAGCGCACACAGTATTTT. The full variable domain, with the rest looked up from reference TRBV11-2 and TRBJ2-3, is EAGVAQSPRYKIIEKRQSVAFWCNPISGHATLYWYQQILGQGPKLLIQFQNNGVVDDSQLPKDRFSAERLKGVDSTLKIQPAKLEDSAVYLCASSPRERTQYFGPGTRLTVL.

The genes are TRBV28 and TRBJ2-1, with 7 positions matching TRBD2. Germline V gene sequence: CDR1 MDHEN, CDR2 SYDVKM. The length of the CDR3 is 13 residues. Trimming removed 7 bases from V and 5 bases from J; junction bases left unmatched: 5. CDR3 in amino acids: CASTPGGHNEQFF. CDR3 nucleotide sequence: TGTGCCAGCACCCCGGGAGGACACAATGAGCAGTTCTTC.